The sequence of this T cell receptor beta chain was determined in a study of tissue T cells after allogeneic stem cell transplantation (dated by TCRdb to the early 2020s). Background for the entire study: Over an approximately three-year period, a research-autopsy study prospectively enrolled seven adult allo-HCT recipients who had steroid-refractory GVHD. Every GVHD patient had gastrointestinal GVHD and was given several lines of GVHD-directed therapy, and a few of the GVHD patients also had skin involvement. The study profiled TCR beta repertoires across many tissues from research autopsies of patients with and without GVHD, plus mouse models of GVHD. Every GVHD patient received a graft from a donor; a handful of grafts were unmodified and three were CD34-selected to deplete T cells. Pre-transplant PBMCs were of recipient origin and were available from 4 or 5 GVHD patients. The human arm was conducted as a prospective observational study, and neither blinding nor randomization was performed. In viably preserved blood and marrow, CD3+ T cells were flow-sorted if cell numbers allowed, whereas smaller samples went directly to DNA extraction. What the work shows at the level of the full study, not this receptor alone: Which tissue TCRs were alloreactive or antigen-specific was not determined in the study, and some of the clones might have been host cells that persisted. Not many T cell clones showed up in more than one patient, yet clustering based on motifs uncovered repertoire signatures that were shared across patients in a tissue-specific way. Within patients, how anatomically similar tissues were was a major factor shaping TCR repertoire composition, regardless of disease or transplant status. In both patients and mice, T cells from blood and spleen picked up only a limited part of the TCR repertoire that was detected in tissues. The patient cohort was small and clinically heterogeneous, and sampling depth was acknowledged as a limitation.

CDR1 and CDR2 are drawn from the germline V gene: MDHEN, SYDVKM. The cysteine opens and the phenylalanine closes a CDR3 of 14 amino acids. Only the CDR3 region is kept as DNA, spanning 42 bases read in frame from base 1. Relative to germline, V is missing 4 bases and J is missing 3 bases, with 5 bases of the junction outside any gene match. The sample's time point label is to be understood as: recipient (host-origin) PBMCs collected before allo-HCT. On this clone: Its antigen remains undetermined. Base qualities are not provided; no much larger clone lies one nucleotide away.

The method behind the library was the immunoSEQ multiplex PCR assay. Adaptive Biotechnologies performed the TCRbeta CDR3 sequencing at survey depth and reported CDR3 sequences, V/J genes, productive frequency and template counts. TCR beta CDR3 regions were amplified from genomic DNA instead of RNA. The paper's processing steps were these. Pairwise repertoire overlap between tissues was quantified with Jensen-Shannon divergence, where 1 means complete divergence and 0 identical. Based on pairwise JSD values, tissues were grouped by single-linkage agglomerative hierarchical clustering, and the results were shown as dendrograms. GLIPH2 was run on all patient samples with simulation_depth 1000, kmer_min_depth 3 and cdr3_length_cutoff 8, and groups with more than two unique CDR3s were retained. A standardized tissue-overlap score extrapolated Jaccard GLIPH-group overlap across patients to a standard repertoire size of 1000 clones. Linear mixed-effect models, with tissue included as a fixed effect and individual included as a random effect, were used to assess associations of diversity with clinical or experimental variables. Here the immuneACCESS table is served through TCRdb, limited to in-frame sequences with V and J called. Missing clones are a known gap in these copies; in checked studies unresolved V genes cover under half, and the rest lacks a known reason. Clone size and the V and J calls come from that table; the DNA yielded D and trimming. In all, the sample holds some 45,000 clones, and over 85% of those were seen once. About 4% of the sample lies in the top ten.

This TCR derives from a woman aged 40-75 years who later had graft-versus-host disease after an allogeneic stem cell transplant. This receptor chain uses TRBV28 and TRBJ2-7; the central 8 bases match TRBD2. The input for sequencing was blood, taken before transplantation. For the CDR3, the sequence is CASSYERESYEQYF. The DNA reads TGTGCCAGCAGTTACGAGCGGGAGAGCTACGAGCAGTACTTC. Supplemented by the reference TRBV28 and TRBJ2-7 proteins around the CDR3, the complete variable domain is DVKVTQSSRYLVKRTGEKVFLECVQDMDHENMFWYRQDPGLGLRLIYFSYDVKMKEKGDIPEGYSVSREKKERFSLILESASTNQTSMYLCASSYERESYEQYFGPGTRLTVT.